This TCR beta chain was identified in a study of PD-1 blockade in classical Hodgkin lymphoma. The time point is: cycle 4 day 1 (C4D1), after about 6 weeks of nivolumab. Brentuximab vedotin exposure varied among the patients, all of whom had relapsed after autologous stem cell transplantation. Relapsed/refractory classical Hodgkin lymphoma patients had complete, partial or progressive responses. Regarding the study as a whole: Newly diagnosed patients had diversity similar to the baseline diversity of complete responders. Compared with healthy donors, newly diagnosed patients reportedly showed lower baseline TCR diversity.

Generated by immunoSEQ multiplex PCR, the TCRdb table keeps only in-frame clones and is missing some. Among approximately 39,000 clones listed, 70% to 85% were seen once. Points on this clone: Its antigen is as yet unknown. Compared with germline, one end of the junction differs, possibly owing to a read error.

Germline V lookup: CDR1 KGHSH, CDR2 LQKENI. This CDR3 comprises 16 residues. The TCR was taken from a human donor with classical Hodgkin lymphoma. Sample: peripheral blood mononuclear cells (PBMCs), taken before the fourth cycle of nivolumab. This chain connects TRBV18 to TRBJ1-3; 8 nucleotides line up with TRBD1. CDR3 nucleotide sequence: TGTGCCAGCTCAACACCGCCGGACAGGGAAGGAAACACCATATATTTT. Encoded protein: CASSTPPDREGNTIYF.